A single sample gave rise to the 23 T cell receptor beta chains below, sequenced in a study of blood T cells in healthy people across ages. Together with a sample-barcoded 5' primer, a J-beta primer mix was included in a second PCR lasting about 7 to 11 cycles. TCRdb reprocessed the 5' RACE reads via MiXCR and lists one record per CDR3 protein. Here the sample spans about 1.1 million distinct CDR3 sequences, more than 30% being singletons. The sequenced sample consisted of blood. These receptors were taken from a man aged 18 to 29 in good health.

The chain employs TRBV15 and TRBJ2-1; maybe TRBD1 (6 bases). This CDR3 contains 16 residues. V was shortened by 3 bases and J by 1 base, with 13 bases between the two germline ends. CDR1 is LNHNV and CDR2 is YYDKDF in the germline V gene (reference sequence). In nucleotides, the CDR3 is TGTGCCACCAGCAGCCCAGGGGTAGAATCCTACAATGAGCAGTTCTTC. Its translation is CATSSPGVESYNEQFF. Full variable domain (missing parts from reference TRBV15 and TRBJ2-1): DAMVIQNPRYQVTQFGKPVTLSCSQTLNHNVMYWYQQKSSQAPKLLFHYYDKDFNNEADTPDNFQSRRPNTSFCFLDIRSPGLGDTAMYLCATSSPGVESYNEQFFGPGTRLTVL.

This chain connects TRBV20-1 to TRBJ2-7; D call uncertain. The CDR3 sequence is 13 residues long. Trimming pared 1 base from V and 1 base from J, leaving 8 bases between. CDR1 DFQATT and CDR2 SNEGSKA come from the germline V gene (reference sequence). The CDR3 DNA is TGCAGTGCTAGAGGGCAGCTGTCCTACGAGCAGTACTTC. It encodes CSARGQLSYEQYF.

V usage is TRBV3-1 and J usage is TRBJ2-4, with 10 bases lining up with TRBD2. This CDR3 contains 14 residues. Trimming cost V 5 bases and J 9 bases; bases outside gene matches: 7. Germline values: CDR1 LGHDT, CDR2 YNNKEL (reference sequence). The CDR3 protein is CASSYSGGAIIQYF. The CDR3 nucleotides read TGTGCCAGCAGCTACAGCGGGGGGGCGATCATTCAGTACTTC.

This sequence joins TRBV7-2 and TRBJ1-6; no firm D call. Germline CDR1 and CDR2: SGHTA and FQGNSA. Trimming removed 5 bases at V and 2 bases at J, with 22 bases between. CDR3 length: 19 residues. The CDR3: CASSPRRAVTEPYNSPLHF. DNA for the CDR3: TGTGCCAGCAGCCCCCGGAGAGCAGTAACGGAGCCCTATAATTCACCCCTCCACTTT.

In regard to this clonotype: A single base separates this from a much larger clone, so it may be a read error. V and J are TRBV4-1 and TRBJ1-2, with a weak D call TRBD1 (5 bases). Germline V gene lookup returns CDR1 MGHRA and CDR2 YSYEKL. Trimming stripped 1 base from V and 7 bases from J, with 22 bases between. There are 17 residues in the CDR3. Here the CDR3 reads CASSQGLPYGGSCGYTF. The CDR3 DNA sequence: TGCGCCAGCAGCCAAGGCCTCCCATATGGGGGTAGCTGTGGCTACACCTTC.

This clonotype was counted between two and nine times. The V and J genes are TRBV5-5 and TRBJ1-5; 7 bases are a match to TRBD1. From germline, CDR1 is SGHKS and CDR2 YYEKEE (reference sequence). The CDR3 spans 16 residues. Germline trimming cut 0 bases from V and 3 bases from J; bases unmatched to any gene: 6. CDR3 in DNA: TGTGCCAGCAGCTTGGAAGGGACAGTAACCAATCAGCCCCAGCATTTT. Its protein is CASSLEGTVTNQPQHF.

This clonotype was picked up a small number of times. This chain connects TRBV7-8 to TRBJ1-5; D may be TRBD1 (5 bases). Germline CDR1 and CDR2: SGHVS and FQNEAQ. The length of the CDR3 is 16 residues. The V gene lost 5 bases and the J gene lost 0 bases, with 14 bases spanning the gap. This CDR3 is CASSRGTGPSNQPQHF. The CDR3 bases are TGTGCCAGCAGCCGTGGGACGGGTCCTAGCAATCAGCCCCAGCATTTT.

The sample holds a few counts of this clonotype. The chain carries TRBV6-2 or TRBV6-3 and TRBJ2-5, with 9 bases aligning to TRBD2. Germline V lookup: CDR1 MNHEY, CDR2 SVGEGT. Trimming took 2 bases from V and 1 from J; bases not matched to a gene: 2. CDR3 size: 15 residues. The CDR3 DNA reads TGTGCCAGCAGTTACCTAGCGGGGATCCAAGAGACCCAGTACTTC. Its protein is CASSYLAGIQETQYF.

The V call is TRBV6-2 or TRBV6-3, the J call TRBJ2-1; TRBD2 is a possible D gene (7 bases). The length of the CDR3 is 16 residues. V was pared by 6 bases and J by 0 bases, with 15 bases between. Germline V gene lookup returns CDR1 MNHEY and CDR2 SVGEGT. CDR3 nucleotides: TGTGCCAGCAGCGGCATGCGGGGGCCCTCCTACAATGAGCAGTTCTTC. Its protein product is CASSGMRGPSYNEQFF.

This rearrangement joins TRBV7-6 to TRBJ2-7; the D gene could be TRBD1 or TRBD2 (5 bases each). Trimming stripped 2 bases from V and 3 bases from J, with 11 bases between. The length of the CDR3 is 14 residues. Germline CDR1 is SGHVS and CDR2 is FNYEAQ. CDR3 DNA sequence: TGTGCCAGCAGCTTATGGGACGGTGACTACGAGCAGTACTTC. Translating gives CASSLWDGDYEQYF.

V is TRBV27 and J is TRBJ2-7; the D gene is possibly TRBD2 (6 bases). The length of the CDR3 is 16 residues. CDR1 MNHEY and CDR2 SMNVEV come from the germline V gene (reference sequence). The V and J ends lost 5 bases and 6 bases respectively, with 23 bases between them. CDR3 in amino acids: CASSRGILGRGSEQYF. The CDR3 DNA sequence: TGTGCCAGCAGTAGGGGTATTCTAGGGCGGGGCAGCGAGCAGTACTTC.

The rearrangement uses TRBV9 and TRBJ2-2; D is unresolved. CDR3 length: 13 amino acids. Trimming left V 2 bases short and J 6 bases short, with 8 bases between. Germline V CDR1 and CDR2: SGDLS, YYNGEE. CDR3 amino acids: CASSVLAAGELFF. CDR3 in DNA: TGTGCCAGCAGCGTTTTGGCCGCCGGGGAGCTGTTTTTT.

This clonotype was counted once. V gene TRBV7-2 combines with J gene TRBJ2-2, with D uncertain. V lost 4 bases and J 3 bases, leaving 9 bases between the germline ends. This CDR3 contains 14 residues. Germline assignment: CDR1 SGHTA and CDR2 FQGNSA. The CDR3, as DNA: TGTGCCAGCAGCTCTACAGACTACACCGGGGAGCTGTTTTTT. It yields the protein CASSSTDYTGELFF.

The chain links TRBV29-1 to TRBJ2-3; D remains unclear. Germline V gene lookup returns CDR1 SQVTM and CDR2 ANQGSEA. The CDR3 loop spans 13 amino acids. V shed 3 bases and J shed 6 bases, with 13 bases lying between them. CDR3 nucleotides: TGCAGCGTTGATGATATGCGGTCCGATACGCAGTATTTT. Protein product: CSVDDMRSDTQYF.

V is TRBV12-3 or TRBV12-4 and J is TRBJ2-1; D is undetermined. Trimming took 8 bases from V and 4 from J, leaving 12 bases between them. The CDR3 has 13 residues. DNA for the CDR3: TGTGCCAGCCGGGTCGCGAAATACAATGAGCAGTTCTTC. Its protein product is CASRVAKYNEQFF.

CDR3 region: CSVGVSSNEKLFF. The CDR3 nucleotides read TGCAGCGTTGGGGTCAGTAGTAATGAAAAACTGTTTTTT. This sequence joins TRBV29-1 and TRBJ1-4; no clear D. Per germline, CDR1 SQVTM and CDR2 ANQGSEA. V lost 4 bases and J 4 bases, leaving 10 bases between the germline ends. The CDR3 loop spans 13 amino acids.

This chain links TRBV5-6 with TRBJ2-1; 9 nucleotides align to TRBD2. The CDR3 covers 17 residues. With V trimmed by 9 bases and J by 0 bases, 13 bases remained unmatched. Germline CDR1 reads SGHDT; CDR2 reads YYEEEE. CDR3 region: CATIRAGGPSSYNEQFF. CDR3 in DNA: TGTGCCACCATTAGGGCGGGGGGGCCGAGCTCCTACAATGAGCAGTTCTTC. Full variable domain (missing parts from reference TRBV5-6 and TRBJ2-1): DAGVTQSPTHLIKTRGQQVTLRCSPKSGHDTVSWYQQALGQGPQFIFQYYEEEERQRGNFPDRFSGHQFPNYSSELNVNALLLGDSALYLCATIRAGGPSSYNEQFFGPGTRLTVL.

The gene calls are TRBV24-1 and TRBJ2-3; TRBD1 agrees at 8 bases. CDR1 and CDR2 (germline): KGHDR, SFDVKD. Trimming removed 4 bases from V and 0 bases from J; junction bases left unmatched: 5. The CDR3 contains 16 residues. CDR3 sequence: CATSDLGQGSTDTQYF. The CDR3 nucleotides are TGTGCCACCAGTGACCTCGGACAGGGCAGCACAGATACGCAGTATTTT.

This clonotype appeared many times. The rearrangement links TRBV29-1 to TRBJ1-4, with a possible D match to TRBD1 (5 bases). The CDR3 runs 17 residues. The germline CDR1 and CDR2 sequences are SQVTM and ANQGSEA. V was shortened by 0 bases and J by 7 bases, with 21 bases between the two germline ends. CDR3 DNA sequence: TGCAGCGTTGAAGAAGAACGGGACCGGGCAAACACTGAAAAACTGTTTTTT. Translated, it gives CSVEEERDRANTEKLFF. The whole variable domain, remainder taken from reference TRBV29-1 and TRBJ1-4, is SAVISQKPSRDICQRGTSLTIQCQVDSQVTMMFWYRQQPGQSLTLIATANQGSEATYESGFVIDKFPISRPNLTFSTLTVSNMSPEDSSIYLCSVEEERDRANTEKLFFGSGTQLSVL.

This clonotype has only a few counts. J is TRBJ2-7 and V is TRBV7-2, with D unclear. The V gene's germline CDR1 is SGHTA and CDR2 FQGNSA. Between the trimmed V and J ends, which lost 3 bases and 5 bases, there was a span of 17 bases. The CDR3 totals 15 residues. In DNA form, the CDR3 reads TGTGCCAGCAGCTTTTTGGGCCGGCTCCCCCACGAGCAGTACTTC. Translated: CASSFLGRLPHEQYF.

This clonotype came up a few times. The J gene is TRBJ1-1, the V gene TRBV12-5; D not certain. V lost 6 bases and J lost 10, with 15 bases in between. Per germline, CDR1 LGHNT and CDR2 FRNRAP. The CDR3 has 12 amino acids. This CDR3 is CASGSRDGGAFF. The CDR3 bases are TGTGCTAGTGGCTCAAGAGACGGTGGAGCTTTCTTT.

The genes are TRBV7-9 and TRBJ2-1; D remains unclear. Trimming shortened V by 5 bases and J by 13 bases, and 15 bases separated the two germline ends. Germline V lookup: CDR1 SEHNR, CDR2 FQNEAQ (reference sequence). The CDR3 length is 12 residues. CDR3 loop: CASSNIGRSQFF. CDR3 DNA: TGTGCCAGCAGCAATATCGGGCGGTCCCAGTTCTTC.

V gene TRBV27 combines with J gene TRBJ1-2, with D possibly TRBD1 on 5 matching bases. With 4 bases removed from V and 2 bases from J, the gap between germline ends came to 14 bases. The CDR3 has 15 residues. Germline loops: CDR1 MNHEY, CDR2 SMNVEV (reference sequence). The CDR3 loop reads CASSSGGGENYGYTF. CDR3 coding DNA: TGTGCCAGCAGTTCCGGTGGGGGGGAGAACTATGGCTACACCTTC.